This T cell receptor beta chain comes out of a study of CD8+ T cells in alopecia areata. For the study at large: Tofacitinib ran for 6 to 18 months before 6 months off drug. General study results and limits: It was less clear whether patients shared TCRs than it was in mice, possibly because of HLA. Compared with normal scalp, lesional scalp had higher clonality and more expanded CD8+ clones.

This clone came up a few times. Its antigen is unidentified. It was cDNA, reverse transcribed from extracted RNA, that served as the sequencing template. Sequenced by immunoSEQ multiplex PCR; TCRdb stores in-frame clones only, minus some. The profile shows 170,000 or so clones, 50% to 70% of them singletons. The V end was cut by 5 bases, the J end by 2 bases, with 16 bases between. The CDR3 totals 14 residues. Germline V gives CDR1 SQVTM, CDR2 ANQGSEA. Obtained from alopecia areata patients were lesional scalp punch biopsies along with peripheral blood. The chain joins TRBV29-1 to TRBJ2-7, with a weak D call TRBD2 (7 bases). The receptor was isolated from a human donor with alopecia areata. Sequencing used CD4+ T cells sorted from blood, obtained at week 0. The CDR3 here is CSVSGAGATYEQYF. The CDR3, as DNA: TGCAGCGTTTCTGGGGCGGGGGCCACCTACGAGCAGTACTTC.